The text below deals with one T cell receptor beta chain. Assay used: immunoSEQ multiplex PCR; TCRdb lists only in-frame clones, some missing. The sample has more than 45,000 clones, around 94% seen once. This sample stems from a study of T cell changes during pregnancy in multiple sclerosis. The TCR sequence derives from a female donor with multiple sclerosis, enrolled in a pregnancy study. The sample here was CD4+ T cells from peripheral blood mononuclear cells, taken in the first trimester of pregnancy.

CDR3 loop: CSAGVGGTEAFF. CDR3 DNA sequence: TGCAGCGCTGGCGTCGGAGGCACTGAAGCTTTCTTT. The V call is TRBV29-1, the J call TRBJ1-1; D is undetermined. CDR1 is SQVTM, CDR2 ANQGSEA, per germline. Trimming cost V 7 bases and J 4 bases, with 13 bases left between them. This CDR3 has 12 amino acids.